This T cell receptor beta chain came from a study of control samples from healthy donors and cancer patients. The V gene end was trimmed by 7 bases and the J gene end by 2 bases; junction bases not matched to a gene: 7. CDR1 is SNHLY, CDR2 FYNNEI, per germline. The CDR3 covers 15 residues. Sequenced by immunoSEQ multiplex PCR; TCRdb stores in-frame clones only, minus some. Of roughly 130,000 clones in the sample, roughly 84% were seen once. The sequenced sample was blood. This receptor was identified in a man aged 50-60 years in good health. The genes are TRBV2 and TRBJ2-1; TRBD1 agrees at 8 bases. CDR3 nucleotides: TGTGCCAGCATCCCTCAGGGGGCCCCCTACAATGAGCAGTTCTTC. Amino acid sequence: CASIPQGAPYNEQFF.